These T cell receptor beta chains were read from a single sample in a study of CD4+ T cells in melanoma. Assay: immunoSEQ multiplex PCR; the TCRdb copy retains only in-frame clones and omits some. This sample carries 20,000 to 25,000 clones, about 77% of them seen once, and the ten largest clones take about 8.8%. These receptors were collected from a human donor with melanoma. The CDR3 runs from the conserved cysteine through the conserved F or W. A D gene is named only where the DNA matches it firmly. For some rows the clone size is stated as once, few or many, or as a class when expanded; others skip it.

d_gene: .; v_gene: TRBV9; j_gene: TRBJ1-2; abundance: .; CDR3aa: CASSRGEVYGYTF; CDR3nt: TGTGCCAGCAGCCGAGGGGAGGTCTATGGCTACACCTTC
d_gene: .; v_gene: TRBV18; j_gene: TRBJ2-7; abundance: .; CDR3aa: CASSPLSQTSLRDEQYF; CDR3nt: TGTGCCAGCTCACCACTATCCCAGACTTCCTTAAGGGACGAGCAGTACTTC
d_gene: .; v_gene: TRBV4-1; j_gene: TRBJ2-5; abundance: once; CDR3aa: CASSQDLWPGGGLQETQYF; CDR3nt: TGCGCCAGCAGCCAAGATCTTTGGCCGGGGGGCGGACTGCAAGAGACCCAGTACTTC
d_gene: TRBD2; v_gene: TRBV14; j_gene: TRBJ2-1; abundance: .; CDR3aa: CASSQDGTSFREQFF; CDR3nt: TGTGCCAGCAGCCAAGATGGGACTAGTTTCCGTGAGCAGTTCTTC
d_gene: TRBD1; v_gene: TRBV18; j_gene: TRBJ1-1; abundance: .; CDR3aa: CASSVGGGIATEAFF; CDR3nt: TGTGCCAGCTCAGTAGGAGGGGGCATAGCCACTGAAGCTTTCTTT
d_gene: TRBD1; v_gene: TRBV6-1; j_gene: TRBJ1-5; abundance: .; CDR3aa: CASRDRGRVNQPQHF; CDR3nt: TGTGCCAGCAGGGACAGGGGGAGGGTCAATCAGCCCCAGCATTTT
d_gene: TRBD1; v_gene: TRBV9; j_gene: TRBJ2-3; abundance: .; CDR3aa: CASSPTRLVTGSTDTQYF; CDR3nt: TGTGCCAGCAGCCCCACACGACTGGTGACAGGGTCCACAGATACGCAGTATTTT
d_gene: .; v_gene: TRBV5-1; j_gene: TRBJ2-2; abundance: .; CDR3aa: CASSSGGGELFF; CDR3nt: TGCGCCAGCAGCTCCGGGGGAGGGGAGCTGTTTTTT
d_gene: .; v_gene: TRBV15; j_gene: TRBJ1-2; abundance: few; CDR3aa: CATSRDRDRSNYGYTF; CDR3nt: TGTGCCACCAGCAGAGATAGAGACAGGTCGAACTATGGCTACACCTTC
d_gene: .; v_gene: TRBV5-1; j_gene: TRBJ2-2; abundance: few; CDR3aa: CASSLDRYTGELFF; CDR3nt: TGCGCCAGCAGCTTGGACCGTTACACCGGGGAGCTGTTTTTT
d_gene: TRBD2; v_gene: TRBV14; j_gene: TRBJ2-3; abundance: .; CDR3aa: CASSQDLGGTMSTDTQYF; CDR3nt: TGTGCCAGCAGCCAAGATCTCGGTGGGACTATGAGCACAGATACGCAGTATTTT
d_gene: TRBD1; v_gene: TRBV18; j_gene: TRBJ1-2; abundance: .; CDR3aa: CASSPTDRGIAGYTF; CDR3nt: TGTGCCAGCTCACCAACGGACAGGGGGATTGCTGGCTACACCTTC
d_gene: TRBD1; v_gene: TRBV19; j_gene: TRBJ1-6; abundance: .; CDR3aa: CASSPRQGVRNSPLHF; CDR3nt: TGTGCCAGTAGTCCCAGACAGGGGGTGAGAAATTCACCCCTCCACTTT
d_gene: TRBD1; v_gene: TRBV2; j_gene: TRBJ2-2; abundance: few; CDR3aa: CARDRGSPNTGELFF; CDR3nt: TGTGCCAGGGACAGGGGGTCCCCTAACACCGGGGAGCTGTTTTTT
d_gene: .; v_gene: TRBV11-2; j_gene: TRBJ1-6; abundance: few; CDR3aa: CASSLIRGGRTSNNSPLHF; CDR3nt: TGTGCCAGCAGCCTTATTAGGGGAGGACGGACAAGTAATAATTCACCCCTCCACTTT
d_gene: .; v_gene: TRBV10-3; j_gene: TRBJ2-7; abundance: .; CDR3aa: CAISQQIRSYEQYF; CDR3nt: TGTGCCATCAGCCAACAGATTCGTTCCTACGAGCAGTACTTC
d_gene: .; v_gene: TRBV4-2; j_gene: TRBJ1-2; abundance: .; CDR3aa: CASSQRVNYGYTF; CDR3nt: TGTGCCAGCAGCCAACGCGTTAACTATGGCTACACCTTC
d_gene: .; v_gene: TRBV10-2; j_gene: TRBJ2-2; abundance: .; CDR3aa: CASKERSNTGELFF; CDR3nt: TGCGCCAGCAAGGAAAGGAGTAACACCGGGGAGCTGTTTTTT
d_gene: TRBD1; v_gene: TRBV27; j_gene: TRBJ1-5; abundance: few; CDR3aa: CASRDRYNQPQHF; CDR3nt: TGTGCCAGCAGGGACAGGTACAATCAGCCCCAGCATTTT
d_gene: .; v_gene: TRBV4-1; j_gene: TRBJ1-5; abundance: .; CDR3aa: CASSQGVNQPQHF; CDR3nt: TGCGCCAGCAGCCAAGGCGTAAATCAGCCCCAGCATTTT
d_gene: TRBD2; v_gene: TRBV29-1; j_gene: TRBJ2-5; abundance: few; CDR3aa: CSVGGLAGETQYF; CDR3nt: TGCAGCGTTGGGGGACTAGCGGGAGAGACCCAGTACTTC
d_gene: .; v_gene: TRBV15; j_gene: TRBJ1-3; abundance: .; CDR3aa: CATSRFPPSRGGPGNTIYF; CDR3nt: TGTGCCACCAGCAGATTCCCTCCCTCCCGGGGGGGCCCTGGAAACACCATATATTTT
d_gene: TRBD2; v_gene: TRBV5-1; j_gene: TRBJ2-5; abundance: .; CDR3aa: CASSFSGGAVTETQYF; CDR3nt: TGCGCCAGCAGCTTTAGCGGGGGGGCCGTGACTGAGACCCAGTACTTC
d_gene: TRBD1; v_gene: TRBV7-2; j_gene: TRBJ1-2; abundance: .; CDR3aa: CASSLVPGGSYGYTF; CDR3nt: TGTGCCAGCAGCCTTGTTCCAGGGGGAAGCTATGGCTACACCTTC
d_gene: .; v_gene: TRBV19; j_gene: TRBJ1-6; abundance: .; CDR3aa: CASSIGDGDSPLHF; CDR3nt: TGTGCCAGTAGTATAGGGGACGGAGATTCACCCCTCCACTTT
d_gene: .; v_gene: TRBV14; j_gene: TRBJ1-2; abundance: .; CDR3aa: CASSKTNNYGYTF; CDR3nt: TGTGCCAGCAGCAAAACAAACAACTATGGCTACACCTTC
d_gene: .; v_gene: TRBV18; j_gene: TRBJ2-7; abundance: .; CDR3aa: CASSPQGYPSYEQYF; CDR3nt: TGTGCCAGCTCACCACAGGGTTACCCTTCCTACGAGCAGTACTTC
d_gene: TRBD2; v_gene: TRBV4-1; j_gene: TRBJ2-3; abundance: .; CDR3aa: CASSQRLAGGQSTDTQYF; CDR3nt: TGCGCCAGCAGCCAGCGACTAGCGGGGGGGCAGAGCACAGATACGCAGTATTTT
d_gene: .; v_gene: TRBV9; j_gene: TRBJ2-3; abundance: .; CDR3aa: CASSGTRLTDTQYF; CDR3nt: TGTGCCAGCAGCGGTACTCGTCTGACGGATACGCAGTATTTT